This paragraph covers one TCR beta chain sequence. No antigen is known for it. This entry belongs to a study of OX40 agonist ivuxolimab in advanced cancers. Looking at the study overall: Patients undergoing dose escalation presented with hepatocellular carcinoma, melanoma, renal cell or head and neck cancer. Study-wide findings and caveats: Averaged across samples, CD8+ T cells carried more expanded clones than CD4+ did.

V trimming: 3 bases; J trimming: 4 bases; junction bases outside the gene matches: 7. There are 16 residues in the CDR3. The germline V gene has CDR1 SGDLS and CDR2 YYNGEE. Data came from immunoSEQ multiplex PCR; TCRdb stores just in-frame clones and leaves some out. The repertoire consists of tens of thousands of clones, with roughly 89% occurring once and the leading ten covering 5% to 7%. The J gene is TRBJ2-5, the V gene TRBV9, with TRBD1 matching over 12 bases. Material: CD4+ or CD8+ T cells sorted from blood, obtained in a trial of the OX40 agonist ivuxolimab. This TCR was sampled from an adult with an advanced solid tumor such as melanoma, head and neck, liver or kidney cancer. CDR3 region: CASSGRDRGLGETQYF. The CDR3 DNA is TGTGCCAGCAGCGGCCGGGACAGGGGGCTTGGAGAGACCCAGTACTTC.